Listed below are T cell receptor beta chains from one sample, sequenced in a study of cytotoxic CD8 clonotypes in ibrutinib-treated CLL. Assay used: immunoSEQ multiplex PCR; TCRdb lists only in-frame clones, some missing. Of some 310,000 clones in the sample, 80% are singletons; the top ten hold 5.5% to 8%. The source material was PBMCs, sampled before ibrutinib treatment. The receptors originated from a human donor with chronic lymphocytic leukemia. Each CDR3 is given with its conserved first and last residue. A D gene is named only where the DNA matches it firmly. Only some rows state a clone size, as once, few, many or a class for expanded clones.

J gene,clone size,D gene,V gene,CDR3 length,CDR3 protein,CDR3 DNA
TRBJ2-3,NA,TRBD1,TRBV2,16,CASSNPGQGYTDTQYF,TGTGCCAGCAGTAATCCGGGACAGGGGTACACAGATACGCAGTATTTT
TRBJ2-5,NA,TRBD2,TRBV5-4,17,CASSSGGLAGVGETQYF,TGTGCCAGCAGCTCCGGCGGGCTAGCGGGAGTGGGGGAGACCCAGTACTTC
TRBJ2-1,NA,TRBD2,TRBV11-2,17,CASSLAANSGQNNEQFF,TGTGCCAGCAGCTTAGCCGCTAATAGCGGGCAGAACAATGAGCAGTTCTTC
TRBJ2-5,NA,TRBD1,TRBV14,13,CASETGGYETQYF,TGTGCCAGCGAGACAGGGGGCTACGAGACCCAGTACTTC
TRBJ1-4,once,TRBD1,TRBV9,15,CASSYGQGANEKLFF,TGTGCCAGCAGCTACGGACAGGGGGCTAATGAAAAACTGTTTTTT
TRBJ1-4,NA,NA,TRBV5-1,14,CASSYSATNEKLFF,TGCGCCAGCAGCTACTCCGCAACTAATGAAAAACTGTTTTTT
TRBJ2-4,NA,NA,TRBV18,12,CASSPPENIQYF,TGTGCCAGCTCACCACCGGAAAACATTCAGTACTTC
TRBJ1-1,NA,TRBD1,TRBV30,15,CAWIDRELRYTEAFF,TGTGCCTGGATAGACAGGGAGCTGCGGTACACTGAAGCTTTCTTT
TRBJ1-5,few,TRBD1,TRBV6-5,15,CASRLDRDSNQPQHF,TGTGCCAGCCGTCTGGACAGGGATAGCAATCAGCCCCAGCATTTT
TRBJ2-7,NA,TRBD2,TRBV7-6,16,CASSPTSGKSSYEQYF,TGTGCCAGCAGCCCCACTAGCGGGAAGAGCTCCTACGAGCAGTACTTC
TRBJ2-1,NA,NA,TRBV9,14,CASSVDLAYNEQFF,TGTGCCAGCAGCGTAGATCTAGCCTACAATGAGCAGTTCTTC
TRBJ2-7,NA,TRBD2,TRBV11-2,17,CASSLEDGGGPGYEQYF,TGTGCCAGCAGCTTAGAGGACGGGGGAGGGCCGGGGTACGAGCAGTACTTC
TRBJ2-7,few,NA,TRBV18,11,CASSTSHEQYF,TGTGCCAGCTCTACTAGTCACGAGCAGTACTTC
TRBJ2-7,NA,TRBD1,TRBV6-5,13,CASRDGTGYEQYF,TGTGCCAGCAGAGACGGGACAGGGTACGAGCAGTACTTC
TRBJ1-2,NA,NA,TRBV9,17,CASSLPYLTGLISGYTF,TGTGCCAGCAGCTTACCCTACCTTACAGGGTTGATCTCTGGCTACACCTTC
TRBJ2-2,NA,NA,TRBV5-1,14,CASSLDWETGELFF,TGCGCCAGCAGCTTGGATTGGGAAACCGGGGAGCTGTTTTTT
TRBJ1-1,once,TRBD1,TRBV18,15,CASSPGTGGRTEAFF,TGTGCCAGCTCACCCGGGACAGGGGGCAGAACTGAAGCTTTCTTT
TRBJ1-1,NA,NA,TRBV7-9,15,CASSRSGRENTEAFF,TGTGCCAGCAGCCGATCTGGACGGGAGAACACTGAAGCTTTCTTT
TRBJ1-2,NA,NA,TRBV21-1,16,CASSMEGVVRNYGYTF,TGTGCCAGCAGCATGGAGGGAGTAGTTCGGAACTATGGCTACACCTTC
TRBJ2-5,few,NA,TRBV7-9,15,CASSLPSGARETQYF,TGTGCCAGCAGCTTACCGTCTGGGGCGCGGGAGACCCAGTACTTC
TRBJ2-2,NA,NA,TRBV7-9,14,CASSLGRSVGELFF,TGTGCCAGCAGCTTAGGGAGATCCGTCGGGGAGCTGTTTTTT